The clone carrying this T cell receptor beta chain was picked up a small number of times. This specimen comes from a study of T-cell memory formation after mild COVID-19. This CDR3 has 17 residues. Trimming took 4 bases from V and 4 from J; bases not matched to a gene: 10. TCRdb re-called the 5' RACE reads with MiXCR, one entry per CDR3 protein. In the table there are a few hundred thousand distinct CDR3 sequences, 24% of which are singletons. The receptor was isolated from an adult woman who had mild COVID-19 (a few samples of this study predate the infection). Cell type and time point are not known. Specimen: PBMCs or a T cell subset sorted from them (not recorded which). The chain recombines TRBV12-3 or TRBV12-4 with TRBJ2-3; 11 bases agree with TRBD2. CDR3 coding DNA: TGTGCCAGCAGTTCGCCCTTACTAGCGGGAGTATCAGATACGCAGTATTTT. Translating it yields CASSSPLLAGVSDTQYF.